The sequence of this TCR beta chain was determined in a study of read filtering for tumor transcriptome and immune sequencing. Study-level background: R-ISS stage counts were 8 for I, approximately 15 for II, 6 or 7 for III.

The sample holds many counts of this clonotype. This library used around 400 ng RNA and molecular barcoded adaptors spanning alpha/delta and beta/gamma chains. TCRdb re-called the reads through MiXCR, storing one row per CDR3 protein. Among fewer than 50,000 distinct CDR3 sequences listed, 13% were seen once. At the time of active disease, bone marrow was collected from every patient. Deletions cut 0 bases from V and 6 bases from J, with 3 bases between. Per the germline V gene, CDR1 is KGHSH and CDR2 is LQKENI. This CDR3 has 12 residues. This sequence joins TRBV18 and TRBJ2-1; D remains unclear. The receptor was derived from a donor aged 40 or over with multiple myeloma. The specimen was a population of CD138-negative cells sorted from bone marrow. CDR3 sequence reads: CASSPPRNEQFF. The CDR3 DNA reads TGTGCCAGCTCACCACCCCGCAATGAGCAGTTCTTC.